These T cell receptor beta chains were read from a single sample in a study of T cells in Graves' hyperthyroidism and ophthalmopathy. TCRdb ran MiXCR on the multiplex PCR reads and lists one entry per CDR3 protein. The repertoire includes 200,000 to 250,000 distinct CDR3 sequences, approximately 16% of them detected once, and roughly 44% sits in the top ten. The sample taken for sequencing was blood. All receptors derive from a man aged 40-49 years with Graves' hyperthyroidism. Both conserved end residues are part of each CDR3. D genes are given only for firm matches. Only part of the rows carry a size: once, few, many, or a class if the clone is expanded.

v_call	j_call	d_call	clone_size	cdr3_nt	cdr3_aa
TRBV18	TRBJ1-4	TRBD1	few	TGTGCCAGCTCACTGTACGACAGGGGCGGAGGTGAAAAACTGTTTTTT	CASSLYDRGGGEKLFF
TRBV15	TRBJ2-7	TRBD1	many	TGTGCCACCAGCGAGAACAGGGGTAGGGAGCAGTACTTC	CATSENRGREQYF
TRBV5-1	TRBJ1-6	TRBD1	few	TGCGCCAGCAGCTTAGGACAGGGTTTACTCAATTCACCCCTCCACTTT	CASSLGQGLLNSPLHF
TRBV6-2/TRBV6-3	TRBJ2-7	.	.	TGTGCCAGCAGGACCGGCGGGCGGTCCTACGAGCAGTACTTC	CASRTGGRSYEQYF
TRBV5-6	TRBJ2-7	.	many	TGTGCCAGCAGCCCCGGACACGGAGTCTCCTACGAGCAGTACTTC	CASSPGHGVSYEQYF
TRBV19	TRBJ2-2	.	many	TGTGCCAGTAGTTTAAGGCCGGTGGGGGACCCGAGGACCGGGGAGCTGTTTTTT	CASSLRPVGDPRTGELFF
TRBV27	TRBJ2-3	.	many	TGTGCCAGCAGTTTCGACACCCGAGGTACAGATACGCAGTATTTT	CASSFDTRGTDTQYF
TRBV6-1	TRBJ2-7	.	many	TGTGCCAGCAGTACCTCAAACGAGCAGTACTTC	CASSTSNEQYF
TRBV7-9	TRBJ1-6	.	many	TGTGCCAGCAGCTTAGTCGCGGGCGCGGATTCACCCCTCCACTTT	CASSLVAGADSPLHF
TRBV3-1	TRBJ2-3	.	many	TGTGCCAGCAGCCCCGATGGGCGTCGGGGCACAGATACGCAGTATTTT	CASSPDGRRGTDTQYF
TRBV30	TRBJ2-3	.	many	TGTGCCTGGGGACATTTCACAGATACGCAGTATTTT	CAWGHFTDTQYF
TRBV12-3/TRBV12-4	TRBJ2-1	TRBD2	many	TGTGCCAGCAGCACCCTGAGGGGAGGGGATTCCGAGGATGAGCAGTTCTTC	CASSTLRGGDSEDEQFF
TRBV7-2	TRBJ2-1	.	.	TGTGCCAGCAGCTGGGGGGGCGGGTCGAATGAGCAGTTCTTC	CASSWGGGSNEQFF
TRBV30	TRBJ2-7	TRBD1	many	TGTGCCTGGAGTAGGGACAGGGGAGCCTACGAGCAGTACTTC	CAWSRDRGAYEQYF
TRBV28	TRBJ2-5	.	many	TGTGCCAGCAGTTTCGTCCCCGGGACACCCCAAGAGACCCAGTACTTC	CASSFVPGTPQETQYF
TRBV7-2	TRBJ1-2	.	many	TGTGCCAGCGTTACGCCGTCCGGGGGAAGAATTCATGGCTACACCTTC	CASVTPSGGRIHGYTF
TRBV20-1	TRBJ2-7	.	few	TGCAGCTTGGGGCGGAGGGGATCCTACGAGCAGTACTTC	CSLGRRGSYEQYF
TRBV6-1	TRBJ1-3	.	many	TGTGCCAGCGGGAGGAGCTCTGGAAACACCATATATTTT	CASGRSSGNTIYF
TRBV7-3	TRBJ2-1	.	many	TGTGCCAGCAGCGACGGCGGTGAGCAGTTCTTC	CASSDGGEQFF
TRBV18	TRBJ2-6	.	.	TGTGCCAGCTCAGCTGGGGCCAACGTCCTGACTTTC	CASSAGANVLTF
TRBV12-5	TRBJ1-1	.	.	TGTGCTAGTGGCAAGGACGGTTACACTGAAGCTTTCTTT	CASGKDGYTEAFF
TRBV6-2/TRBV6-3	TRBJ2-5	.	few	TGTGCCAGCAGTCGACCGGGGTCTGAGACCCAGTACTTC	CASSRPGSETQYF
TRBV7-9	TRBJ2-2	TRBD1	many	TGTGCCAGCAGCTCCTCCCAGGGGGCGATCACCGGGGAGCTGTTTTTT	CASSSSQGAITGELFF
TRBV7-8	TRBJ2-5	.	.	TGTGCCAGCAGCTTAGATCTGGGCCAGGGGAGGGAGACCCAGTACTTC	CASSLDLGQGRETQYF
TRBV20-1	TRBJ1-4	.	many	TGCAGTGCTAGAGATCTCCAGGGTCGTGAAAAACTGTTTTTT	CSARDLQGREKLFF
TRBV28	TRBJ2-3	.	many	TGTGCCAGCAGCCCCAACCGTGGTAGTGGCACAGATACGCAGTATTTT	CASSPNRGSGTDTQYF
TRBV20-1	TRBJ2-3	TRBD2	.	TGCAGTGCTAGGGCGGGACTAGTGGGGGAGACCACAGATACGCAGTATTTT	CSARAGLVGETTDTQYF
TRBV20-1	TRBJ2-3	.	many	TGCAGTGCTAGAGACGCTGGTAGCACAGATACGCAGTATTTT	CSARDAGSTDTQYF
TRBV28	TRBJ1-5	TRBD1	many	TGTGCCAGCAGGACAGGGGCCCGAAATCAGCCCCAGCATTTT	CASRTGARNQPQHF
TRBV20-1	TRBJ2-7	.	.	TGCAGTGCTAGAGATGAGGTCGAGCAGTACTTC	CSARDEVEQYF
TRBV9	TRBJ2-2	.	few	TGTGCCAGCAGCGTAGGGGGCAGAAACACCGGGGAGCTGTTTTTT	CASSVGGRNTGELFF
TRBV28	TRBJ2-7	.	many	TGTGCCAGCAGCCCCCGGGGAGTCGGCTCCTACGAGCAGTACTTC	CASSPRGVGSYEQYF
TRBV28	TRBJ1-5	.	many	TGTGCCAGCAGTTTATTCGCGGGGGATCAGCCCCAGCATTTT	CASSLFAGDQPQHF
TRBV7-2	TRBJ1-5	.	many	TGTGCCAGCAGCCCCCCCGGTACACAGGGCGGCAATCAGCCCCAGCATTTT	CASSPPGTQGGNQPQHF
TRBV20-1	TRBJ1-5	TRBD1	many	TGCAGTGCCCAGTTAGCAGGGGGCAGGGCTCAGCCCCAGCATTTT	CSAQLAGGRAQPQHF
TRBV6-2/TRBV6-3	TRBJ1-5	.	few	TGTGCCAGCAGTTACACTCGGTCAAGCCAGCCCCAGCATTTT	CASSYTRSSQPQHF
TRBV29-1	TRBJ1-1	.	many	TGCAGCGTAGTAAACACTGAAGCTTTCTTT	CSVVNTEAFF
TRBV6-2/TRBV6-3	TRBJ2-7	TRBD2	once	TGTGCCAGCACTGGCGGGGGGAGTCTGGGGCAGTACTTC	CASTGGGSLGQYF
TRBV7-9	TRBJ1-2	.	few	TGTGCCAGCAGCATCGACACACAGTACGGCTACACCTTC	CASSIDTQYGYTF
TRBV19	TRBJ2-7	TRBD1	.	TGTGCCACCTCCGGGACAGGGGTCCTCTACGAGCAGTACTTC	CATSGTGVLYEQYF
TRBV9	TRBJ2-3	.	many	TGTGCCAGCAGCGTAGGGGGGAGCACAGATACGCAGTATTTT	CASSVGGSTDTQYF
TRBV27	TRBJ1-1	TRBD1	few	TGTGCCAGCGGCAGACAGGGTTTGGGCACTGAAGCTTTCTTT	CASGRQGLGTEAFF
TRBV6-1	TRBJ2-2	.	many	TGTGCCAGCAGCCACGTGGTTAACACCGGGGAGCTGTTTTTT	CASSHVVNTGELFF
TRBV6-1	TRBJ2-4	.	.	TGTGCCAGCAGTCAGGGAAACATTCAGTACTTC	CASSQGNIQYF
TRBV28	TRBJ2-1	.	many	TGTGCCAGCAGGAGGGGACCGAACAATGAGCAGTTCTTC	CASRRGPNNEQFF
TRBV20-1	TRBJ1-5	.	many	TGCAGTGCTATTACCGGTAATCAGCCCCAGCATTTT	CSAITGNQPQHF
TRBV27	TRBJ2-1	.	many	TGTGCCAGCAGTTTATTTGCAGGAGAGCAGTTCTTC	CASSLFAGEQFF
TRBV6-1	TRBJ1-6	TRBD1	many	TGTGCCAGCAGTGAGCGGGACAGGGGTTTGCCACCCCTCCACTTT	CASSERDRGLPPLHF
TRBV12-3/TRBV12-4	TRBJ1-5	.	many	TGTGCCAGCAGTCCCACAGGGTTGGGGCAGCCCCAGCATTTT	CASSPTGLGQPQHF
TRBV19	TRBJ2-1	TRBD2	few	TGTGCCAGTAGTTACGGGGGGGCCCGGCTCAATGAGCAGTTCTTC	CASSYGGARLNEQFF
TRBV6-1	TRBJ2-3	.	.	TGTGCCAGCAGTGCGGGAACCCTATACACAGATACGCAGTATTTT	CASSAGTLYTDTQYF
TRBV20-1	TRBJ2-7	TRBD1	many	TGCAGTGCTGGCCGCCGACAGGGGCTTTACGAGCAGTACTTC	CSAGRRQGLYEQYF
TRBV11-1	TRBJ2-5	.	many	TGTGCCAGCAGCTTATCGCTAGACAGAGAAGGGACCCAGTACTTC	CASSLSLDREGTQYF
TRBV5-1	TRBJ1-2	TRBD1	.	TGCGCCAGCAGCTTGATGGGACAGGGGGACGATGGCTACACCTTC	CASSLMGQGDDGYTF
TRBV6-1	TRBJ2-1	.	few	TGTGCCAGCAGACAGGACAATGAGCAGTTCTTC	CASRQDNEQFF
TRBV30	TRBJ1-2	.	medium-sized	TGTGCCTGGAGGGAGACAGACGCTAACTATGGCTACACCTTC	CAWRETDANYGYTF
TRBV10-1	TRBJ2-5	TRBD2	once	TGCGCCAGCAGCGGGGGACTAGCGGGGGCCTCACGGGAGACCCAGTACTTC	CASSGGLAGASRETQYF
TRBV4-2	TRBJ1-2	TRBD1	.	TGTGCCAGCAGCCAGGTTTCCGGGACAGGGAACTATGGCTACACCTTC	CASSQVSGTGNYGYTF